This entry describes one T cell receptor beta chain. Unmatched junction bases numbered 5, after V lost 6 bases and J lost 7 bases. Germline V gene lookup returns CDR1 KGHSH and CDR2 LQKENI. CDR3 size: 14 residues. These data are taken from a study of blood T cell repertoires in COVID-19. Profiled with immunoSEQ multiplex PCR; TCRdb holds only in-frame clones, not every one. The sample lists approximately 250,000 clones, around 83% occurring once. The chain employs TRBV18 and TRBJ1-4; 10 nucleotides agree with TRBD1. Sequenced input: peripheral blood. This TCR was recovered from a middle-aged woman who had recovered from COVID-19. The CDR3 DNA follows: TGTGCCAGCTCTGGACAGGGGGACCGTGAAAAACTGTTTTTT. This translates into CASSGQGDREKLFF.